The 2 T cell receptor beta chains below were found in one sample sequenced in a study of T cell responses to AZD1222 COVID-19 vaccine. Assay: immunoSEQ multiplex PCR; the TCRdb copy retains only in-frame clones and omits some. The table records more than 150,000 clones, about 94% of them present only once. Sequencing used peripheral blood, obtained on day 0 of AZD1222 vaccination. The receptors were sampled from an adult in good health.

V gene TRBV15 combines with J gene TRBJ2-4; D gene ambiguous. Trimming pared 1 base from V and 0 bases from J, leaving 4 bases between. CDR3 length: 14 amino acids. The V gene's germline CDR1 is LNHNV and CDR2 YYDKDF (reference sequence). The CDR3 region has the DNA TGTGCCACCAGCAGAGCGGTAGCCAAAAACATTCAGTACTTC. Its protein is CATSRAVAKNIQYF.

The chain joins TRBV9 to TRBJ2-5; the match to TRBD2 covers 10 bases. Per the germline V gene, CDR1 is SGDLS and CDR2 is YYNGEE. With V trimmed by 0 bases and J by 3 bases, 5 bases remained unmatched. The CDR3 length is 16 residues. DNA for the CDR3: TGTGCCAGCAGCGTAGCTAGCGGGGGACTTAAAGAGACCCAGTACTTC. Translated: CASSVASGGLKETQYF.